This passage covers 27 T cell receptor beta chains from one sample sequenced in a study of blood T cells in healthy people across ages. Next came a second PCR, run for about 7 to 11 cycles, which used a sample-barcoded 5' primer along with a J-beta primer mix. Via MiXCR, TCRdb re-called the 5' RACE reads, giving one row per CDR3 protein. The sample yields 1.6 million or so distinct CDR3 sequences, about 32% seen once. Specimen: blood. These receptors originate from a woman aged 25-40 years in good health.

This clonotype came up once. The genes are TRBV5-1 and TRBJ2-7, with 10 bases lining up with TRBD1. The CDR3 is 15 amino acids. V lost 3 bases, J lost 5 bases, and 8 bases stayed unmatched. Germline V CDR1 and CDR2: SGHRS, YFSETQ. CDR3 sequence reads: CASSSWTGGRDEQYF. The CDR3 DNA sequence: TGCGCCAGCAGCTCCTGGACAGGGGGGAGAGACGAGCAGTACTTC.

The chain couples TRBV15 to TRBJ2-1; D possibly corresponds to TRBD1 (6 bases). CDR3 size: 15 residues. Germline V lookup: CDR1 LNHNV, CDR2 YYDKDF (reference sequence). V was cut by 0 bases and J by 6 bases, with 12 bases left in between. The CDR3 DNA reads as TGTGCCACCAGCAGAGATTTGGGGGCCCCCAATGAGCAGTTCTTC. Translated, it gives CATSRDLGAPNEQFF.

This clonotype was counted at least ten times. The chain employs TRBV6-6 and TRBJ2-7; D possibly corresponds to TRBD2 (7 bases). Germline V gene sequence: CDR1 MNHNY, CDR2 SVGAGI (reference sequence). Trimming cost V 8 bases and J 1 base, with 15 bases left between them. This CDR3 spans 14 amino acids. CDR3: CASVPGGASYEQYF. The CDR3 DNA follows: TGTGCCAGCGTCCCTGGGGGGGCTTCCTACGAGCAGTACTTC.

V is TRBV20-1 and J is TRBJ2-1; 11 bases agree with TRBD2. This CDR3 contains 15 residues. CDR1 and CDR2 from the germline V gene are DFQATT and SNEGSKA (reference sequence). With V trimmed by 0 bases and J by 5 bases, 3 bases remained unmatched. The DNA of the CDR3 is TGCAGTGCTAGAGACGTAGCGGGGGGGCACAATGAGCAGTTCTTC. Translation: CSARDVAGGHNEQFF.

This clonotype was seen ten or more times. The chain uses TRBV4-2 and TRBJ2-7; D is tentatively TRBD1 or TRBD2 (6 bases each). From germline, CDR1 is LGHNA and CDR2 YNFKEQ. The CDR3 consists of 16 residues. V was cut by 0 bases and J by 3 bases, with 15 bases left in between. DNA of the CDR3: TGTGCCAGCAGCCAAGATCTTGAGGGGGGATACTACGAGCAGTACTTC. This translates into CASSQDLEGGYYEQYF.

This clonotype has at least ten counts. The chain recombines TRBV6-2 or TRBV6-3 with TRBJ2-7; 10 bases align to TRBD1. The CDR3 is made up of 15 amino acids. Germline trimming cut 6 bases from V and 2 bases from J; bases unmatched to any gene: 7. Germline V gene lookup returns CDR1 MNHEY and CDR2 SVGEGT. The CDR3 spells CASRDPGTGAYEQYF. In DNA, the CDR3 is TGTGCCAGCAGAGACCCCGGGACAGGGGCCTACGAGCAGTACTTC.

The chain has TRBV30 and TRBJ1-2, with 12 bases lining up with TRBD1. J lost 3 bases, V lost 8 bases, and 7 bases had no gene match. The CDR3 contains 14 residues. From germline, CDR1 is GTSNPN and CDR2 SVGIG (reference sequence). CDR3 amino acids: CAEEGDRGHYGYTF. CDR3 in DNA: TGTGCCGAGGAGGGGGACAGGGGGCACTATGGCTACACCTTC.

The chain is built from TRBV7-9 and TRBJ1-1; D might be TRBD1 (6 bases). With 5 bases removed from V and 7 bases from J, the gap between germline ends came to 11 bases. Per germline, CDR1 SEHNR and CDR2 FQNEAQ (reference sequence). This CDR3 is 12 amino acids long. The CDR3: CASSDRQDEAFF. CDR3 DNA sequence: TGTGCCAGCAGCGACAGACAGGATGAAGCTTTCTTT.

The chain combines TRBV7-2 with TRBJ2-1; possible D gene TRBD2, 7 bases. Per germline, CDR1 SGHTA and CDR2 FQGNSA. This CDR3 spans 16 amino acids. V gave up 4 bases and J gave up 8 bases, with 21 bases separating them. CDR3 DNA: TGTGCCAGCAGCTCCCCCAAGCGGGGTGGGGGCTATGAGCAGTTCTTC. This gives the protein CASSSPKRGGGYEQFF.

The chain has TRBV7-3 and TRBJ2-3; no clear D. Trimming left V 4 bases short and J 4 bases short, with 12 bases between. This CDR3 has 14 amino acids. Germline CDR1 is SGHTA and CDR2 is FQGTGA. This CDR3 is CASSSYSSSDTQYF. CDR3 DNA sequence: TGTGCCAGCAGCTCCTATTCTAGTTCAGATACGCAGTATTTT.

The chain has TRBV27 and TRBJ1-1, with D possibly matching TRBD1 (5 bases). Germline lookup yields CDR1 MNHEY and CDR2 SMNVEV (reference sequence). The CDR3 spans 15 residues. V lost 3 bases, J lost 0 bases, and 11 bases lay in between. Here the CDR3 reads CASSFGGDLNTEAFF. In nucleotides, the CDR3 is TGTGCCAGCAGTTTCGGGGGGGATCTGAACACTGAAGCTTTCTTT.

In its sample, this clonotype was seen a few times. A junction end diverges from the germline sequence, so it may reflect a read error. The V gene is TRBV10-3, the J gene TRBJ2-6, with 11 bases identical to TRBD1. Germline V gives CDR1 ENHRY, CDR2 SYGVKD. The CDR3 totals 21 residues. This CDR3 reads CAISESAGLNIVGTGGNVLTF. DNA for the CDR3: TGTGCCATCAGTGAGTCGGCGGGCTTGAACATTGTGGGGACAGGGGGCAACGTCCTGACTTTC.

The table lists this clonotype with a few counts. The CDR3 sequence is CSARDLQGWSDTQYF. The CDR3 DNA follows: TGCAGTGCTAGAGATTTACAGGGATGGTCAGATACGCAGTATTTT. The chain combines TRBV20-1 with TRBJ2-3; possible D gene TRBD1, 6 bases. V lost 0 bases and J lost 4, with 14 bases in between. CDR3 length: 15 amino acids. Germline V lookup: CDR1 DFQATT, CDR2 SNEGSKA (reference sequence).

V gene TRBV12-3 or TRBV12-4 combines with J gene TRBJ2-7; 9 bases are shared with TRBD2. The J call is in doubt because the DNA end fits TRBJ2-5 better. The CDR3 is 16 residues long. Here the CDR3 DNA reads TGTGCCAGCAGTTTAAGTAGCGGGGGCCCTAAAGGGACCCAGTACTTC. Protein product: CASSLSSGGPKGTQYF.

The V call is TRBV20-1, the J call TRBJ2-3; TRBD2 matches at 13 bases. Unmatched junction bases numbered 8, after V lost 4 bases and J lost 1 base. The CDR3 contains 17 residues. Germline assignment: CDR1 DFQATT and CDR2 SNEGSKA (reference sequence). The chain's CDR3 is CSAIGTSGKAGTDTQYF. As DNA, the CDR3 is TGCAGTGCTATAGGGACTAGCGGGAAGGCCGGCACAGATACGCAGTATTTT.

V usage is TRBV5-1 and J usage is TRBJ2-3, with 8 positions matching TRBD2. The V gene's germline CDR1 is SGHRS and CDR2 YFSETQ. This CDR3 has 17 amino acids. V lost 4 bases and J lost 1; bases outside the gene matches: 11. DNA of the CDR3: TGCGCCAGCAGCGCGGGGGCCAGCGGGGGCGGCACAGATACGCAGTATTTT. This gives the protein CASSAGASGGGTDTQYF. The complete variable domain, with remaining parts taken from reference TRBV5-1 and TRBJ2-3, reads KAGVTQTPRYLIKTRGQQVTLSCSPISGHRSVSWYQQTPGQGLQFLFEYFSETQRNKGNFPGRFSGRQFSNSRSEMNVSTLELGDSALYLCASSAGASGGGTDTQYFGPGTRLTVL.

In this sample, this clonotype turned up a few times. The chain has TRBV5-1 and TRBJ2-1; the match to TRBD1 covers 10 bases. Trimming took 2 bases from V and 6 from J; bases not matched to a gene: 14. The CDR3 covers 18 residues. Germline values: CDR1 SGHRS, CDR2 YFSETQ. DNA for the CDR3: TGCGCCAGCAGCTTAGGGACAGGGGCTCCCCCCACTATCAATGAGCAGTTCTTC. Protein product: CASSLGTGAPPTINEQFF.

The CDR3 DNA is TGTGCCAGCGGACTTGGTTCGGGGAACAAAAACATTCAGTACTTC. It is translated as CASGLGSGNKNIQYF. The chain is built from TRBV6-1 and TRBJ2-4; tentatively, D is TRBD2 (5 bases). The CDR3 has 15 residues. From germline, CDR1 is MNHNS and CDR2 SASEGT. Trimming shortened V by 8 bases and J by 3 bases, and 17 bases separated the two germline ends.

This chain joins TRBV28 and TRBJ2-4; the match to TRBD1 covers 10 bases. CDR1 is MDHEN and CDR2 is SYDVKM in the germline V gene. Trimming at V came to 2 bases and at J to 7 bases, leaving 8 bases not matched to a gene. This CDR3 contains 16 residues. This CDR3 is CASSLPGQGLANIQYF. The DNA for the CDR3 is TGTGCCAGCAGTTTACCGGGACAGGGGTTGGCGAACATTCAGTACTTC. The complete variable domain, with remaining parts taken from reference TRBV28 and TRBJ2-4, reads DVKVTQSSRYLVKRTGEKVFLECVQDMDHENMFWYRQDPGLGLRLIYFSYDVKMKEKGDIPEGYSVSREKKERFSLILESASTNQTSMYLCASSLPGQGLANIQYFGAGTRLSVL.

V and J are TRBV20-1 and TRBJ1-4; 7 positions match TRBD1. The germline V gene has CDR1 DFQATT and CDR2 SNEGSKA (reference sequence). Trimming cost V 8 bases and J 0 bases; bases outside gene matches: 6. The CDR3 loop spans 14 amino acids. CDR3 nucleotides: TGCAGTTCCCGGGACAGTGCAACTAATGAAAAACTGTTTTTT. Its protein is CSSRDSATNEKLFF.

In this sample, this clonotype turned up many times. The V gene is TRBV4-1, the J gene TRBJ2-7; 7 bases are shared with TRBD1. Trimming took 5 bases from V and 3 from J; bases not matched to a gene: 13. The CDR3 extends over 16 amino acids. Germline V lookup: CDR1 MGHRA, CDR2 YSYEKL. In DNA, the CDR3 is TGCGCCAGCAGCAAATATTCCACCGGGACAGACTACGAGCAGTACTTC. The encoded protein is CASSKYSTGTDYEQYF.

In this sample, this clonotype turned up a few times. In nucleotides, the CDR3 is TGCGCCAGCAGAAAAAGTGGTGCAGGGGATGAAAAACTGTTTTTT. Amino acid sequence: CASRKSGAGDEKLFF. This chain uses TRBV5-1 with TRBJ1-4; possible D gene TRBD1, 6 bases. CDR3 length equals 15 residues. CDR1 is SGHRS and CDR2 is YFSETQ in the germline V gene. With 5 bases removed from V and 6 bases from J, the gap between germline ends came to 17 bases.

This clonotype was counted at least ten times. The chain is built from TRBV7-9 and TRBJ2-7; 8 bases are a match to TRBD1. Looked up from germline, CDR1 is SEHNR and CDR2 is FQNEAQ (reference sequence). CDR3 length: 15 residues. V was clipped by 5 bases and J by 4 bases; unmatched bases: 10. As DNA, the CDR3 is TGTGCCAGCAGCGCCGGGACAGGTAAACCTTACGAGCAGTACTTC. It encodes CASSAGTGKPYEQYF.

The V and J genes are TRBV4-1 and TRBJ1-5; 7 bases map to TRBD1. Germline lookup yields CDR1 MGHRA and CDR2 YSYEKL. Trimming at V came to 5 bases and at J to 4 bases, leaving 8 bases not matched to a gene. This CDR3 is built from 15 residues. The DNA for the CDR3 is TGCGCCAGCAGCAACAGGACAGGTGGAAATCAGCCCCAGCATTTT. Amino acid sequence: CASSNRTGGNQPQHF.

The chain couples TRBV2 to TRBJ1-3; the D gene is possibly TRBD1 (5 bases). Per germline, CDR1 SNHLY and CDR2 FYNNEI. The length of the CDR3 is 15 residues. V was trimmed by 10 bases and J by 7 bases, leaving 23 bases between them. DNA for the CDR3: TGTGCCAACCGGTGGGGGAATAGCCTGTCGAACACCATATATTTT. This sequence encodes CANRWGNSLSNTIYF.

The chain employs TRBV11-2 and TRBJ2-2; D uncertain. CDR1 is SGHAT, CDR2 FQNNGV, per germline. The germline V and J ends were trimmed by 3 bases and 6 bases, with 17 bases remaining between them. There are 16 residues in the CDR3. CDR3 in amino acids: CASSFNYGGSAGELFF. The CDR3 coding sequence is TGTGCCAGCAGCTTTAACTACGGTGGCAGCGCCGGGGAGCTGTTTTTT.

The CDR3 loop reads CASSLRYETGAYGYTF. In DNA, the CDR3 is TGTGCCAGCAGCTTACGTTATGAGACAGGGGCCTATGGCTACACCTTC. The V gene is TRBV3-1, the J gene TRBJ1-2; 8 nucleotides align to TRBD1. The germline V gene has CDR1 LGHDT and CDR2 YNNKEL (reference sequence). V dropped 5 bases and J dropped 4; count of bases not matched to a gene: 12. The CDR3 has 16 residues.